The rows below give T cell receptor beta chains drawn from one sample of a study of cytomegalovirus exposure and HLA in healthy donors. Measured with immunoSEQ multiplex PCR; TCRdb has only the in-frame clones, and not every one. The sample holds 100,000 to 150,000 clones; approximately 77% are singletons and the top ten take around 1.5%. Sequenced input: PBMCs. The receptors were gathered from a woman between 35 and 50 years old in good health and CMV-seronegative. CDR3s include the opening cysteine and the closing phenylalanine or tryptophan. The D gene is left open where the match is weak. Clone sizes are given selectively: once, few, many, or a class where the clone is expanded.

TRBJ2-1,NA,NA,TRBV20-1,CSAPSYNEQFF,TGCAGTGCTCCGAGTTACAATGAGCAGTTCTTC
TRBJ1-3,NA,many,TRBV28,CASSRGAASGNTIYF,TGTGCCAGCAGCCGGGGGGCTGCCTCAGGAAACACCATATATTTT
TRBJ2-1,NA,NA,TRBV11-1,CASSFRQSSYNEQFF,TGTGCCAGCAGCTTTCGACAGAGCTCCTACAATGAGCAGTTCTTC
TRBJ1-2,TRBD1,NA,TRBV5-1,CASSPQGDGYTF,TGCGCCAGCAGCCCCCAGGGGGATGGCTACACCTTC
TRBJ1-5,TRBD1,NA,TRBV4-1,CASSQEYMGTGDSNQPQHF,TGCGCCAGCAGCCAAGAGTACATGGGGACAGGAGATAGCAATCAGCCCCAGCATTTT
TRBJ2-2,NA,medium-sized,TRBV6-5,CASRETGTNTGELFF,TGTGCCAGCAGGGAGACAGGCACGAACACCGGGGAGCTGTTTTTT
TRBJ1-3,NA,NA,TRBV6-6,CASSYSSVSGNTIYF,TGTGCCAGCAGTTACTCGTCCGTCTCTGGAAACACCATATATTTT
TRBJ2-7,NA,NA,TRBV7-9,CASSLGLGGSYEQYF,TGTGCCAGCAGCTTAGGTCTAGGGGGATCCTACGAGCAGTACTTC
TRBJ1-5,NA,NA,TRBV5-6,CASSLREAQPQHF,TGTGCCAGCAGCTTACGGGAGGCTCAGCCCCAGCATTTT
TRBJ1-5,TRBD1,NA,TRBV7-2,CASSRETGDNQPQHF,TGTGCCAGCAGCCGAGAGACAGGGGACAATCAGCCCCAGCATTTT
TRBJ2-2,TRBD1,NA,TRBV6-4,CANSAGGNTGELFF,TGTGCCAACTCCGCAGGGGGTAACACCGGGGAGCTGTTTTTT
TRBJ1-1,NA,NA,TRBV11-2,CATSGSLSGEAFF,TGTGCCACCTCCGGGTCATTGTCGGGTGAAGCTTTCTTT
TRBJ2-5,TRBD1,NA,TRBV18,CASSPGTGETQYF,TGTGCCAGCTCACCAGGGACAGGAGAGACCCAGTACTTC
TRBJ2-7,TRBD1,few,TRBV6-5,CASSGPGQGIRQYF,TGTGCCAGCAGTGGACCGGGACAGGGGATTAGGCAGTACTTC
TRBJ2-1,TRBD1,NA,TRBV29-1,CSVKQGIEQFF,TGCAGCGTAAAACAGGGGATTGAGCAGTTCTTC
TRBJ1-5,NA,NA,TRBV21-1,CSPRSKGYNQPQHF,TGTTCGCCCCGGAGTAAGGGGTACAATCAGCCCCAGCATTTT
TRBJ2-7,NA,NA,TRBV27,CASSYSMSYEQYF,TGTGCCAGCAGTTATTCCATGAGCTACGAGCAGTACTTC
TRBJ2-2,TRBD2,NA,TRBV2,CASSEEAGGLGGELFF,TGTGCCAGCAGTGAAGAGGCGGGGGGGCTTGGCGGGGAGCTGTTTTTT
TRBJ1-3,NA,NA,TRBV6-5,CASSYSQPGRGNTIYF,TGTGCCAGCAGTTACTCCCAGCCGGGGAGGGGAAACACCATATATTTT
TRBJ1-5,NA,NA,TRBV7-6,CASSLEADAGQPQHF,TGTGCCAGCAGCCTGGAGGCCGATGCTGGGCAGCCCCAGCATTTT
TRBJ2-5,TRBD2,few,TRBV19,CASSISGGQETQYF,TGTGCCAGTAGTATCTCGGGGGGGCAAGAGACCCAGTACTTC
TRBJ1-2,NA,NA,TRBV5-8,CASSPGLSGSYGYTF,TGTGCCAGCAGCCCGGGACTAAGCGGCAGCTATGGCTACACCTTC
TRBJ2-2,NA,NA,TRBV4-2,CASSQDSGPGELFF,TGTGCCAGCAGCCAAGATTCTGGCCCCGGGGAGCTGTTTTTT
TRBJ1-4,TRBD1,NA,TRBV27,CASRPRTGATNEKLFF,TGTGCCAGCAGACCCCGGACAGGTGCAACTAATGAAAAACTGTTTTTT
TRBJ1-1,NA,NA,TRBV29-1,CSVEARRGGTEAFF,TGCAGCGTTGAAGCCCGAAGGGGGGGCACTGAAGCTTTCTTT